What follows is one T cell receptor (beta chain) and its context. The antigen is unknown. The data were taken from a study of T cells after yellow fever vaccination. Study observations and caveats: After the booster, over 95% of CD4 and just over 85% of CD8 primary-response clones were re-detected.

CDR1 is MNHEY and CDR2 is SVGAGI in the germline V gene. CDR3 length: 13 residues. Trimming removed 2 bases at V and 2 bases at J, with 7 bases between. TCRdb redid the calling of the 5' RACE reads with MiXCR, one entry per CDR3 protein. The sample shows some 340,000 distinct CDR3 sequences, 4.1% of them seen only once. The sequence came from a man between 18 and 29 years old who received the YFV17D yellow fever vaccine. The V and J genes are TRBV6-5 and TRBJ2-7; D remains ambiguous. This sample comprised PBMCs, obtained 5 days after the yellow fever booster vaccination. CDR3 in amino acids: CASSYKGTYEQYF. The CDR3 DNA reads as TGTGCCAGCAGTTACAAGGGAACCTACGAGCAGTACTTC.